The TCR beta chain described here comes from a study of shared clonotypes between healthy human individuals. General study results and limits: Some naive CD4 clonotypes, roughly 5%, turned up in common across a handful of donors.

Naive CD8 cells comprised CD45RO-negative, CCR7-positively selected cells, excluding terminally differentiated effector memory CD45RA+ cells. Method: immunoSEQ multiplex PCR; TCRdb's copy keeps in-frame clones and lacks some. Counted here are millions of clones, under 95% occurring once; the ten biggest clones make up approximately 1.7%. This clone was recorded only once. Its antigen is not identified. CDR1 is SQVTM, CDR2 ANQGSEA, per germline. The length of the CDR3 is 12 residues. V was trimmed by 7 bases and J by 9 bases, leaving 16 bases between them. Sequencing input: naive CD8+ T cells from PBMCs. The chain couples TRBV29-1 to TRBJ2-1, with a weak D call TRBD2 (5 bases). This clonotype was sampled from a man younger than 35 in good health. Some clones in this sample may be carry-over from other donors' samples. CDR3 sequence reads: CSGFATTGEQFF. The CDR3 DNA reads as TGCAGCGGATTTGCGACTACCGGTGAGCAGTTCTTC.